A selection of T cell receptor beta chains follows, all from one sample in a study of graft-versus-host responses after intestinal transplantation. Assay used: immunoSEQ multiplex PCR; TCRdb lists only in-frame clones, some missing. Here the sample spans around 96,000 clones, roughly 90% being singletons. This material consisted of PBMCs, taken just under 460 days after intestinal transplant. These receptor sequences come from a human patient who received an intestinal transplant, so some T cells may come from the graft donor. The CDR3 runs from the conserved cysteine through the conserved F or W. The D gene is left open where the match is weak. Clone size is given for some rows only: seen once, a few or many times, or a class if the clone is expanded.

j_gene: TRBJ2-1; abundance: NA; d_gene: NA; v_gene: TRBV7-9; CDR3nt: TGTGCCAGCAGCTTACCCCCCTTTGAGCAGTTCTTC; CDR3aa: CASSLPPFEQFF
j_gene: TRBJ2-7; abundance: NA; d_gene: NA; v_gene: TRBV5-1; CDR3nt: TGCGCCAGCAGCTTGGCCGGGGCAGGGTCGACCTACGAGCAGTACTTC; CDR3aa: CASSLAGAGSTYEQYF
j_gene: TRBJ2-4; abundance: NA; d_gene: TRBD2; v_gene: TRBV5-1; CDR3nt: TGCGCCAGCAGCTCGGGCCGGGGGGAAAACATTCAGTACTTC; CDR3aa: CASSSGRGENIQYF
j_gene: TRBJ2-2; abundance: NA; d_gene: NA; v_gene: TRBV5-6; CDR3nt: TGTGCCAGCAGCTCCCCCAACGCTGGGGTGCTGTTTTTT; CDR3aa: CASSSPNAGVLFF
j_gene: TRBJ1-5; abundance: NA; d_gene: NA; v_gene: TRBV4-1; CDR3nt: TGCGCCAGCAGCCAAGGGCCAGGCGGTCAGCCCCAGCATTTT; CDR3aa: CASSQGPGGQPQHF
j_gene: TRBJ1-1; abundance: NA; d_gene: TRBD1; v_gene: TRBV10-3; CDR3nt: TGTGCCATCACAACAGGGGTAGCTGAAGCTTTCTTT; CDR3aa: CAITTGVAEAFF
j_gene: TRBJ2-1; abundance: NA; d_gene: TRBD2; v_gene: TRBV27; CDR3nt: TGTGCCAGCAGATCGGGACTAGCGGCCCTCATGGAGCAGTTCTTC; CDR3aa: CASRSGLAALMEQFF
j_gene: TRBJ2-1; abundance: NA; d_gene: TRBD2; v_gene: TRBV4-2; CDR3nt: TGTGCCAGCAGCCAGGTTAGCGGGGGAAAGAACAATGAGCAGTTCTTC; CDR3aa: CASSQVSGGKNNEQFF
j_gene: TRBJ2-7; abundance: NA; d_gene: TRBD2; v_gene: TRBV27; CDR3nt: TGTGCCAGCACGGGAGGACCTCACTACGAGCAGTACTTC; CDR3aa: CASTGGPHYEQYF
j_gene: TRBJ2-3; abundance: NA; d_gene: NA; v_gene: TRBV7-3; CDR3nt: TGTGCCAGCAGCCTTGTTGGGGTGCGCACAGATACGCAGTATTTT; CDR3aa: CASSLVGVRTDTQYF
j_gene: TRBJ2-2; abundance: NA; d_gene: TRBD1; v_gene: TRBV19; CDR3nt: TGTGCCAGTAGTATGTCAGGGGGCCCGAACACCGGGGAGCTGTTTTTT; CDR3aa: CASSMSGGPNTGELFF
j_gene: TRBJ1-1; abundance: NA; d_gene: NA; v_gene: TRBV4-2; CDR3nt: TGTGCCAGCAGCCAAAAGGGATTCAACGCTGAAGCTTTCTTT; CDR3aa: CASSQKGFNAEAFF
j_gene: TRBJ1-1; abundance: NA; d_gene: TRBD1; v_gene: TRBV7-3; CDR3nt: TGTGCCAGCAGCTTAAGGGACAGGAACACTGAAGCTTTCTTT; CDR3aa: CASSLRDRNTEAFF
j_gene: TRBJ2-4; abundance: NA; d_gene: NA; v_gene: TRBV11-2; CDR3nt: TGTGCCAGCAGCTTAAGCTCGGGGTTACTAGCCAAAAACATTCAGTACTTC; CDR3aa: CASSLSSGLLAKNIQYF
j_gene: TRBJ1-1; abundance: NA; d_gene: NA; v_gene: TRBV6-6; CDR3nt: TGTGCCAGCAGCACCCAGATCCGGCTAATGAACACTGAAGCTTTCTTT; CDR3aa: CASSTQIRLMNTEAFF
j_gene: TRBJ2-7; abundance: NA; d_gene: TRBD2; v_gene: TRBV9; CDR3nt: TGTGCCAGCAGCGCGACTAGCGGGGCGAGCTCCTACGAGCAGTACTTC; CDR3aa: CASSATSGASSYEQYF
j_gene: TRBJ1-1; abundance: NA; d_gene: NA; v_gene: TRBV18; CDR3nt: TGTGCCAGCTCACCACGGGTAAACACTGAAGCTTTCTTT; CDR3aa: CASSPRVNTEAFF
j_gene: TRBJ1-2; abundance: NA; d_gene: TRBD1; v_gene: TRBV10-3; CDR3nt: TGTGCCATCAGTGAGTATATGGGCAGGGGGCGCGACTATGGCTACACCTTC; CDR3aa: CAISEYMGRGRDYGYTF
j_gene: TRBJ2-2; abundance: NA; d_gene: NA; v_gene: TRBV5-6; CDR3nt: TGTGCCAGCAGCTTGTGGCGGGGGAACACCGGGGAGCTGTTTTTT; CDR3aa: CASSLWRGNTGELFF
j_gene: TRBJ1-5; abundance: few; d_gene: NA; v_gene: TRBV2; CDR3nt: TGTGCCAGCAGGTGGGTGGGCAATCAGCCCCAGCATTTT; CDR3aa: CASRWVGNQPQHF
j_gene: TRBJ2-7; abundance: NA; d_gene: TRBD1; v_gene: TRBV5-4; CDR3nt: TGTGCCAGCCAGGACAGGGTGGGCGAGCAGTACTTC; CDR3aa: CASQDRVGEQYF
j_gene: TRBJ2-7; abundance: NA; d_gene: NA; v_gene: TRBV28; CDR3nt: TGTGCCAGCACCTCCGGGACACAAGGCTACGAGCAGTACTTC; CDR3aa: CASTSGTQGYEQYF
j_gene: TRBJ1-1; abundance: NA; d_gene: TRBD1; v_gene: TRBV6-5; CDR3nt: TGTGCCAGCAGTTACCTACGACAGGGGGGCACTGAAGCTTTCTTT; CDR3aa: CASSYLRQGGTEAFF
j_gene: TRBJ1-3; abundance: NA; d_gene: NA; v_gene: TRBV10-2; CDR3nt: TGCGCCAGCAGCTCCCAGGGATACGGAAACACCATATATTTT; CDR3aa: CASSSQGYGNTIYF
j_gene: TRBJ2-1; abundance: NA; d_gene: NA; v_gene: TRBV4-2; CDR3nt: TGTGCCAGCAGCCAAGGGTTTCCTGGAACTGGTGAGCAGTTCTTC; CDR3aa: CASSQGFPGTGEQFF
j_gene: TRBJ2-5; abundance: few; d_gene: NA; v_gene: TRBV29-1; CDR3nt: TGCAGCGTCGCCGACCCCTCGGGGACCCAGTACTTC; CDR3aa: CSVADPSGTQYF
j_gene: TRBJ2-1; abundance: NA; d_gene: NA; v_gene: TRBV11-2; CDR3nt: TGTGCCAGCAGCCCCCCTTGGAGCAATGAGCAGTTCTTC; CDR3aa: CASSPPWSNEQFF
j_gene: TRBJ2-2; abundance: NA; d_gene: NA; v_gene: TRBV4-2; CDR3nt: TGTGCCAGCCTCGGGGTTGGAGCACCCGGGGAGCTGTTTTTT; CDR3aa: CASLGVGAPGELFF
j_gene: TRBJ2-7; abundance: NA; d_gene: NA; v_gene: TRBV11-2; CDR3nt: TGTGCCAGCAGCTTCGAGGGCTACGAGCAGTACTTC; CDR3aa: CASSFEGYEQYF
j_gene: TRBJ2-3; abundance: NA; d_gene: TRBD2; v_gene: TRBV4-2; CDR3nt: TGTGCCAGCAGCCAGCCTCTTAGCGGGGGGGGCGCAGATACGCAGTATTTT; CDR3aa: CASSQPLSGGGADTQYF
j_gene: TRBJ2-5; abundance: NA; d_gene: TRBD2; v_gene: TRBV5-1; CDR3nt: TGCGCCAGCAGCTTGTTTGGTACTAGCGGCCAAGAGACCCAGTACTTC; CDR3aa: CASSLFGTSGQETQYF
j_gene: TRBJ2-3; abundance: NA; d_gene: NA; v_gene: TRBV10-3; CDR3nt: TGTGCCATCAGTGAGTCCCAGCTAGGCTCCGGATTTGCCACGCAGTATTTT; CDR3aa: CAISESQLGSGFATQYF
j_gene: TRBJ1-6; abundance: NA; d_gene: NA; v_gene: TRBV19; CDR3nt: TGTGCCAGTAGCCCCGGGGGAGGTTCACCCCTCCACTTT; CDR3aa: CASSPGGGSPLHF
j_gene: TRBJ1-2; abundance: NA; d_gene: NA; v_gene: TRBV5-1; CDR3nt: TGCGCCAGCAGCTTAGGCACGGTTGATGGCTACACCTTC; CDR3aa: CASSLGTVDGYTF
j_gene: TRBJ2-7; abundance: NA; d_gene: NA; v_gene: TRBV6-6; CDR3nt: TGTGCCAGCAGACAAATTAGCTCCTACGAGCAGTACTTC; CDR3aa: CASRQISSYEQYF
j_gene: TRBJ1-4; abundance: NA; d_gene: NA; v_gene: TRBV2; CDR3nt: TGTGCCAGCAGTTCGGAGGGATTTAATGAAAAACTGTTTTTT; CDR3aa: CASSSEGFNEKLFF
j_gene: TRBJ1-3; abundance: few; d_gene: NA; v_gene: TRBV10-3; CDR3nt: TGTGCCATCAGTGGGGGCAGGGCGAGCTCTGGAAACACCATATATTTT; CDR3aa: CAISGGRASSGNTIYF
j_gene: TRBJ1-3; abundance: NA; d_gene: NA; v_gene: TRBV7-2; CDR3nt: TGTGCCAGCAGCGGGACCCTCTACTCTGGAAACACCATATATTTT; CDR3aa: CASSGTLYSGNTIYF
j_gene: TRBJ1-1; abundance: NA; d_gene: TRBD1; v_gene: TRBV7-9; CDR3nt: TGTGCCAGCAGCTTGCCGGGACAGACGAACACTGAAGCTTTCTTT; CDR3aa: CASSLPGQTNTEAFF
j_gene: TRBJ2-1; abundance: NA; d_gene: TRBD2; v_gene: TRBV7-3; CDR3nt: TGTGCCAGCAGCTTATTTGACGGGGGGGCCTACGAGCAGTTCTTC; CDR3aa: CASSLFDGGAYEQFF